The 18 T cell receptor beta chains below all came from one sample that was sequenced in a study of regulatory T cells in long-lasting Graves disease (TCRdb year 2021). Read against the paper, the sample's time point label means: persistent/refractory GD, antithyroid drugs over 5 years with positive TRAb. For both TCR sequencing and RNA sequencing, RNA was extracted from PBMCs using TRIzol. Library prep was done by multiplex PCR. For sequencing, an Illumina HiSeq 4000 was employed. TCR beta libraries were built with iRepertoire HTBI primers and Arm-PCR amplification of CDR3 regions. The public reads were reanalyzed by TCRdb: fastp trimming at Q25, MiXCR alignment, in-frame beta chains only. For every CDR3 protein sequence, its rows merge into one entry that carries the most common genes and DNA. The sample table lists 350,000 to 450,000 distinct CDR3 sequences, roughly 24% of them with a count of one. The ten largest clones represent around 30% of the sample.

The source was peripheral blood mononuclear cells (PBMCs), collected when the disease was refractory, from a patient treated with antithyroid drugs. These receptors were obtained from a woman in her forties with Graves disease. Donor details come from another sample of the same person, matched by shared clones.

This clonotype was recorded a few times. The chain couples TRBV20-1 to TRBJ1-2, with a possible D match to TRBD1 (6 bases). CDR3 length equals 14 residues. V lost 0 bases and J lost 8, with 16 bases in between. From germline, CDR1 is DFQATT and CDR2 SNEGSKA (reference sequence). The CDR3 DNA reads as TGCAGTGCTAGAGATCTCTGGGGACAAGCAGGCTACACCTTC. Protein product: CSARDLWGQAGYTF.

CDR3 nucleotides: TGCGCCAGCAGCGGGCGGGACGGCCACGAGCAGTACTTC. This gives the protein CASSGRDGHEQYF. The chain links TRBV5-1 to TRBJ2-7; perhaps TRBD2 as D (6 bases). Germline values: CDR1 SGHRS, CDR2 YFSETQ. V was clipped by 4 bases and J by 5 bases, with 13 bases between them. The CDR3 spans 13 residues.

The chain couples TRBV27 to TRBJ1-5; possibly TRBD1 for D (6 bases). The CDR3 loop spans 16 amino acids. Trimming removed 1 base at V and 4 bases at J, with 14 bases between. The germline CDR1 and CDR2 sequences are MNHEY and SMNVEV (reference sequence). CDR3 region: CASSLYRTVFNQPQHF. In DNA form, the CDR3 reads TGTGCCAGCAGTTTATATAGGACAGTTTTTAATCAGCCCCAGCATTTT.

Only one count was recorded for this clonotype. The chain employs TRBV28 and TRBJ2-1; no clear D. V was pared by 7 bases and J by 9 bases, with 19 bases between. CDR3 length: 14 amino acids. Germline loops: CDR1 MDHEN, CDR2 SYDVKM. The CDR3 sequence: CASTTELRPVEQFF. CDR3 DNA: TGTGCCAGCACCACGGAGCTGCGCCCAGTTGAGCAGTTCTTC.

This clonotype was picked up a small number of times. The rearrangement uses TRBV28 and TRBJ1-6; D is possibly TRBD1 (6 bases). The CDR3 has 15 residues. The germline V gene has CDR1 MDHEN and CDR2 SYDVKM. V shed 5 bases and J shed 10 bases, with 18 bases lying between them. The DNA for the CDR3 is TGTGCCAGCAGTCCAACCGGAGGGGGGAGCTCACCCCTCCACTTT. This codes for CASSPTGGGSSPLHF.

The chain joins TRBV20-1 to TRBJ1-1, with 7 bases fitting TRBD1. Germline-derived CDR1 and CDR2 are DFQATT and SNEGSKA (reference sequence). J lost 11 bases, V lost 3 bases, and 21 bases had no gene match. The CDR3 covers 16 residues. CDR3: CSASVTPRGGRQGAFF. The CDR3 region has the DNA TGCAGTGCTAGTGTCACACCTCGAGGGGGCCGACAAGGGGCTTTCTTT.

This clonotype appeared many times. The CDR3, as DNA: TGTGCCAGCAGTGAAGCCCCAGGGGGGGCAGGCACTGAAGCTTTCTTT. Translating gives CASSEAPGGAGTEAFF. The chain carries TRBV2 and TRBJ1-1; 7 bases line up with TRBD1. This CDR3 has 16 residues. Germline lookup yields CDR1 SNHLY and CDR2 FYNNEI. With 0 bases clipped from V and 4 bases from J, the junction kept 8 bases outside the gene matches.

This clonotype was seen at least ten times. Relative to the germline gene, one junction end is altered; a read error may explain this. The J gene is TRBJ2-7, the V gene TRBV28; no firm D call. The CDR3 runs 14 residues. From germline, CDR1 is MDHEN and CDR2 SYDVKM. The CDR3 region has the DNA TGTGCCAGCAGTTTCTCCCCTGACCTCTCTCGGCAGCACTTC. It codes for CASSFSPDLSRQHF. Using reference TRBV28 and TRBJ2-7 for the parts outside the CDR3, the full variable domain is DVKVTQSSRYLVKRTGEKVFLECVQDMDHENMFWYRQDPGLGLRLIYFSYDVKMKEKGDIPEGYSVSREKKERFSLILESASTNQTSMYLCASSFSPDLSRQHFGPGTRLTVT.

This clonotype was picked up many times. The chain recombines TRBV7-9 with TRBJ1-5; tentative D call: TRBD1 (5 bases). V lost 3 bases to trimming and J lost 2 bases, with 14 bases between them. There are 16 residues in the CDR3. CDR1 is SEHNR and CDR2 is FQNEAQ in the germline V gene (reference sequence). CDR3 nucleotides: TGTGCCAGCAGCTTTCAAGGGGCAGTGGGCAATCAGCCCCAGCATTTT. Amino acid sequence: CASSFQGAVGNQPQHF.

This clonotype appeared many times. This chain connects TRBV28 to TRBJ2-7; tentatively, D is TRBD2 (6 bases). This CDR3 is built from 14 residues. Per the germline V gene, CDR1 is MDHEN and CDR2 is SYDVKM. Trimming left V 6 bases short and J 0 bases short, with 12 bases between. CDR3 DNA sequence: TGTGCCAGCAGGGGGGGAGTGAGCTCCTACGAGCAGTACTTC. Its translation: CASRGGVSSYEQYF.

This clonotype appeared a few times. The chain combines TRBV20-1 with TRBJ2-1; 7 bases match TRBD2. The V gene end was trimmed by 0 bases and the J gene end by 9 bases; junction bases not matched to a gene: 11. Germline-derived CDR1 and CDR2 are DFQATT and SNEGSKA (reference sequence). The CDR3 contains 15 residues. CDR3 region: CSARDYGGRRAEQFF. The CDR3 region has the DNA TGCAGTGCTAGAGATTATGGCGGGAGAAGGGCTGAGCAGTTCTTC.

This clonotype came up many times. This chain links TRBV20-1 with TRBJ2-7, with 9 bases matching TRBD1. The V and J ends lost 2 bases and 4 bases, in that order; junction bases with no gene match: 6. Germline CDR1 DFQATT, CDR2 SNEGSKA (reference sequence). The CDR3 loop spans 14 amino acids. CDR3 amino acids: CSARSGTGRYEQYF. As DNA, the CDR3 is TGCAGTGCTAGAAGTGGGACAGGGAGGTACGAGCAGTACTTC.

This clonotype was picked up a small number of times. A much bigger clone sits one base away, suggesting this may be a read error. V is TRBV6-1 and J is TRBJ1-2; the D is unclear. Germline-derived CDR1 and CDR2 are MNHNS and SASEGT. This CDR3 spans 16 amino acids. The CDR3 loop reads CTSSKAAMARGYGYTF. The CDR3 coding sequence is TGTACCAGCAGTAAGGCGGCTATGGCTAGAGGCTATGGCTACACCTTC.

The V gene is TRBV10-2, the J gene TRBJ2-7; D unresolved. The CDR3 totals 14 residues. CDR1 and CDR2 from the germline V gene are WSHSY and SAAADI. Trimming shortened V by 8 bases and J by 3 bases, and 17 bases separated the two germline ends. DNA of the CDR3: TGCGCCAGCGGTAAACCCGCAGTTGGCTACGAGCAGTACTTC. Protein product: CASGKPAVGYEQYF.

This clonotype showed up many times. V and J are TRBV28 and TRBJ2-5; TRBD1 aligns across 7 bases. CDR1 and CDR2 (germline): MDHEN, SYDVKM. The CDR3 sequence is 13 residues long. V was clipped by 4 bases and J by 5 bases; unmatched bases: 4. The CDR3 nucleotides are TGTGCCAGCAGTTCAGGGGGAATGGAGACCCAGTACTTC. This sequence encodes CASSSGGMETQYF.

The sample holds many counts of this clonotype. The rearrangement joins TRBV28 to TRBJ2-7, with 10 bases aligning to TRBD2. The germline V gene encodes CDR1 MDHEN and CDR2 SYDVKM. With V trimmed by 2 bases and J by 0 bases, 10 bases remained unmatched. This CDR3 region has 18 residues. This CDR3 reads CASSLAPTSGASSYEQYF. Here the CDR3 DNA reads TGTGCCAGCAGTTTAGCCCCAACTAGCGGGGCGAGCTCCTACGAGCAGTACTTC.

This clonotype appeared a few times. The chain is built from TRBV6-1 and TRBJ2-2, with 11 bases lining up with TRBD1. V was pared by 10 bases and J by 5 bases, with 9 bases of the junction left unmatched. The CDR3 contains 15 residues. Germline V gene data show CDR1 as MNHNS and CDR2 as SASEGT. In DNA form, the CDR3 reads TGTGCCACCAACCGGGACAGGGGGTTTACCGGGGAGCTGTTTTTT. Its translation: CATNRDRGFTGELFF.

V is TRBV5-6 and J is TRBJ1-6; no reliable D call. This CDR3 region has 18 residues. Germline CDR1 SGHDT, CDR2 YYEEEE. V dropped 2 bases and J dropped 4 bases, with 19 bases sitting between them. The DNA of the CDR3 is TGTGCCAGCAGCTTCATGACCGCGGGAGTCGCTTATAATTCACCCCTCCACTTT. This encodes CASSFMTAGVAYNSPLHF.